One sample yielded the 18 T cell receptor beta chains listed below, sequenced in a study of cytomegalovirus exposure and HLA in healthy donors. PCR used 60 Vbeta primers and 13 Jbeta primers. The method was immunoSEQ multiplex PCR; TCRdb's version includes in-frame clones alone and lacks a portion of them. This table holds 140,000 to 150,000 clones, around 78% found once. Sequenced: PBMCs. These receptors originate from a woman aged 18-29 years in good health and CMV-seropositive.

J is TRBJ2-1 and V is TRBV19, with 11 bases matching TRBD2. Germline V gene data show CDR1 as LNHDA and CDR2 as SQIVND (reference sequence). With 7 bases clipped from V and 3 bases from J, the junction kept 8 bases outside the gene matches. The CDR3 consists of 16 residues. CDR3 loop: CASTVLAGDVYNEQFF. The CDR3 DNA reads TGTGCCAGTACCGTACTAGCGGGGGATGTCTACAATGAGCAGTTCTTC.

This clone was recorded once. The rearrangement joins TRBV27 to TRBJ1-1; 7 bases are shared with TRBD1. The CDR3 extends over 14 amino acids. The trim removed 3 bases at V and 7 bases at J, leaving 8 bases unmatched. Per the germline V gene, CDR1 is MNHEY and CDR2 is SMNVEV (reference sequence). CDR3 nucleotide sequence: TGTGCCAGCAGTTTCTCCGGAGGGGGCGGTGAAGCTTTCTTT. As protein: CASSFSGGGGEAFF.

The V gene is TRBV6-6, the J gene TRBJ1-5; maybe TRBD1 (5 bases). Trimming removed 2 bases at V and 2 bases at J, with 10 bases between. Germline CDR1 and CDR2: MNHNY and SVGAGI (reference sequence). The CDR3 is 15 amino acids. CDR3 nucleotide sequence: TGTGCCAGCAGTTACCTTCAGGGCGGCAATCAGCCCCAGCATTTT. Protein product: CASSYLQGGNQPQHF.

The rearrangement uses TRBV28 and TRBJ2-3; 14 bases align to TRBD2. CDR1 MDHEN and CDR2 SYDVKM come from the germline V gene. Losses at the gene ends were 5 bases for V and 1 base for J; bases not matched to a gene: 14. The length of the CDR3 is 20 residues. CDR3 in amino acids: CASSPPDPRTSGGRTDTQYF. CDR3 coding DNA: TGTGCCAGCAGTCCCCCAGACCCCAGGACTAGCGGGGGGCGCACAGATACGCAGTATTTT.

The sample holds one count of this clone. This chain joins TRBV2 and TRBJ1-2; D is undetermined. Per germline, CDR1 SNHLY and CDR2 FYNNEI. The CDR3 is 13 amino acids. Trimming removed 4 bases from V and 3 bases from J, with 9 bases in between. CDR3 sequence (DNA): TGTGCCAGCAGTGGAATGGCGGACTATGGCTACACCTTC. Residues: CASSGMADYGYTF.

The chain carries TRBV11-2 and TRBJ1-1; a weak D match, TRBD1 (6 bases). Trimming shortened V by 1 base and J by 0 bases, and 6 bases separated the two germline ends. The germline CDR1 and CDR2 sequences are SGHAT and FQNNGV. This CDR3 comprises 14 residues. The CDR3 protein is CASSLAGVNTEAFF. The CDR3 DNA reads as TGTGCCAGCAGCTTAGCAGGGGTGAACACTGAAGCTTTCTTT.

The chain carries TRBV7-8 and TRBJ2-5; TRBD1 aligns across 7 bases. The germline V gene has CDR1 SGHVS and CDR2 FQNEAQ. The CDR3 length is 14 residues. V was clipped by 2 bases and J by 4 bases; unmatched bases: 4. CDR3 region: CASSLYRQGETQYF. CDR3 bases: TGTGCCAGCAGCTTATATCGACAGGGAGAGACCCAGTACTTC.

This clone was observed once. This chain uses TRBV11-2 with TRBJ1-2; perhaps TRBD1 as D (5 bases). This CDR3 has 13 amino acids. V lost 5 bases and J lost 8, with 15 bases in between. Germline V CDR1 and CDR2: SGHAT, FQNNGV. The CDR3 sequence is CASSHDRAQGYTF. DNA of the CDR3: TGTGCCAGCAGCCACGACAGAGCTCAGGGCTACACCTTC.

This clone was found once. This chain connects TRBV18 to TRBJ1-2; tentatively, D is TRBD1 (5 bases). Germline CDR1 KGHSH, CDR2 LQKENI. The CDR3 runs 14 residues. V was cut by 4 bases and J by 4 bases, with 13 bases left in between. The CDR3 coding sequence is TGTGCCAGCTCACGGGGGACTGGGCTCTATGGCTACACCTTC. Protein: CASSRGTGLYGYTF.

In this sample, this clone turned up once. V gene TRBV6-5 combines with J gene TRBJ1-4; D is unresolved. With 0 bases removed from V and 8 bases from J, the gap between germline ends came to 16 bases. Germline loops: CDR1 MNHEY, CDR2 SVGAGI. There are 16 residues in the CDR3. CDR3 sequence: CASSYSPAGEAEKLFF. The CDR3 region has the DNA TGTGCCAGCAGTTACTCGCCAGCGGGCGAGGCGGAAAAACTGTTTTTT.

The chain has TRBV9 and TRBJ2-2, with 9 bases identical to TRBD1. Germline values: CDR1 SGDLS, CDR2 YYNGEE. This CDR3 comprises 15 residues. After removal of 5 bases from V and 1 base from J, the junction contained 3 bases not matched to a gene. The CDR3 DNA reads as TGTGCCAGCAGACCGGGACAGGGGAACACCGGGGAGCTGTTTTTT. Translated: CASRPGQGNTGELFF.

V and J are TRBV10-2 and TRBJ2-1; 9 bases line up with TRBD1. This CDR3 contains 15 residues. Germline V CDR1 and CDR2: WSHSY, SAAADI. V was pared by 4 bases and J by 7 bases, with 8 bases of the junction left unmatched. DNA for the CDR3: TGCGCCAGCAGTGCTCGGGACAGGGTGGGAAATGAGCAGTTCTTC. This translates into CASSARDRVGNEQFF.

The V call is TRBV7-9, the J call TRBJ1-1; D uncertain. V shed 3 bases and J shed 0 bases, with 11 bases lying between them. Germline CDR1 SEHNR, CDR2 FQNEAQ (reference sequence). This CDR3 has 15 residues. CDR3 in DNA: TGTGCCAGCAGCTTTGGTGAGATAATGAACACTGAAGCTTTCTTT. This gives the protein CASSFGEIMNTEAFF.

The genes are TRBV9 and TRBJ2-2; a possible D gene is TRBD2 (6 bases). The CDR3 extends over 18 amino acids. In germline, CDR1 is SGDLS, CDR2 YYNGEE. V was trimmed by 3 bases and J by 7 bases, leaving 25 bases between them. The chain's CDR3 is CASSGPKDSPWEVGELFF. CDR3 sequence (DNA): TGTGCCAGCAGCGGCCCCAAAGACAGCCCCTGGGAGGTCGGGGAGCTGTTTTTT.

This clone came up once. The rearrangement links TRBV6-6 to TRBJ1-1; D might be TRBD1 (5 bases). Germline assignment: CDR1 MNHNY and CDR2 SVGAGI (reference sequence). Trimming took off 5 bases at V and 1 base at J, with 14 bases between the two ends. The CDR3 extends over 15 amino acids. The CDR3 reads CASSNIITGNTEAFF. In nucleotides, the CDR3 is TGTGCCAGCAGTAACATCATCACAGGGAACACTGAAGCTTTCTTT.

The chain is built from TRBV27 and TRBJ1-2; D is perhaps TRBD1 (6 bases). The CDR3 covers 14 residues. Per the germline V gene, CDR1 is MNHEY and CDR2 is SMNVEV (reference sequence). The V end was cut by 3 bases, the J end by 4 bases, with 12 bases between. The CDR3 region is CASSFRQDRYGYTF. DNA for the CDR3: TGTGCCAGCAGTTTTAGACAGGATCGCTATGGCTACACCTTC.

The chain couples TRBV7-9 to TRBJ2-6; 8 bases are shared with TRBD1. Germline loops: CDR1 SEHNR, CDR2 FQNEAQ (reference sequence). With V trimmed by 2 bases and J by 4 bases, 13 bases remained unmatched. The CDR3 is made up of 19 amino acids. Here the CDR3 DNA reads TGTGCCAGCAGCTTATGGTTGACAGGGGTCGTAGCCGGGGCCAACGTCCTGACTTTC. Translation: CASSLWLTGVVAGANVLTF.

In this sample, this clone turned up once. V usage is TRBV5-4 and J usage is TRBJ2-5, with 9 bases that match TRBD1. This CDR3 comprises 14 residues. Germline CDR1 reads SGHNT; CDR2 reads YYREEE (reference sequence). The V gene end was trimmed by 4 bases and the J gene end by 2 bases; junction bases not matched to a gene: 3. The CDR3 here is CASSRGTGQETQYF. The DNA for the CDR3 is TGTGCCAGCAGCCGCGGGACAGGGCAAGAGACCCAGTACTTC.